This T cell receptor (beta chain) was identified in a study of CD8+CD57+ T cells in acquired aplastic anemia. For the study at large: CD4+ and CD8+ cells, once sorted, gave DNA averaging approximately 3 ug. Study-level points and caveats: Patients shared around 31 CD8+ CDR3 sequences with controls.

CDR3 and TCR beta VDJ profiling relied on genomic DNA as the template. TCRdb re-derived calls from the reads in MiXCR, one entry per CDR3 protein. The sample yields roughly 170,000 distinct CDR3 sequences, 60% to 70% seen once. CDR1 MNHNY and CDR2 SVGAGI come from the germline V gene (reference sequence). V lost 0 bases and J lost 2, with 13 bases in between. This CDR3 has 16 amino acids. This clonotype was observed many times. The antigen remains unidentified. The specimen was sorted CD4+, CD8+, or CD8+CD57+ T cells (not recorded which) from PBMCs. The rearrangement links TRBV6-6 to TRBJ2-5; D perhaps matches TRBD1 (5 bases). The sequence was collected from a human donor in good health. CDR3 bases: TGTGCCAGCAGTTACTCGATTGTTGGACAACAAGAGACCCAGTACTTC. Amino acid sequence: CASSYSIVGQQETQYF.